This entry features one TCR beta chain sequence. This sample was included in a study of cytomegalovirus exposure and HLA in healthy donors. 13 Jbeta primers and 60 Vbeta primers were used for the PCR. The data were produced by immunoSEQ multiplex PCR, yet TCRdb's version contains in-frame clones alone and is incomplete. The profile shows 100,000 to 120,000 clones, approximately 82% of them singletons. Looked up from germline, CDR1 is SGHNT and CDR2 is YYREEE (reference sequence). The CDR3 length is 15 residues. V gave up 0 bases and J gave up 5 bases; unmatched junction bases: 6. Sequenced sample: PBMCs. The receptor was isolated from a man aged 40-49 years in good health and CMV-seropositive. The chain is built from TRBV5-4 and TRBJ2-5, with 8 bases that match TRBD1. CDR3 bases: TGTGCCAGCAGCTTGGCAGGGGGCGAGAGGGAGACCCAGTACTTC. This encodes CASSLAGGERETQYF. The complete variable domain, with remaining parts taken from reference TRBV5-4 and TRBJ2-5, reads ETGVTQSPTHLIKTRGQQVTLRCSSQSGHNTVSWYQQALGQGPQFIFQYYREEENGRGNFPPRFSGLQFPNYSSELNVNALELDDSALYLCASSLAGGERETQYFGPGTRLLVL.